Listed here are 6 T cell receptor beta chains from one sample, sequenced in a study of cytotoxic CD8 clonotypes in ibrutinib-treated CLL. Sequencing was performed with immunoSEQ multiplex PCR; in TCRdb, only in-frame clones are kept and a portion is missing. The sample holds 250,000 to 350,000 clones, approximately 76% seen once. The sequences come from PBMCs, collected at disease progression, from a patient treated with ibrutinib. The receptors were sampled from a human donor with chronic lymphocytic leukemia.

Comment on this clone: This sample also contains other DNA sequences that code for the same CDR3. The chain joins TRBV5-6 to TRBJ2-1; the D gene is possibly TRBD1 (6 bases). CDR3 length: 15 amino acids. With 4 bases removed from V and 0 bases from J, the gap between germline ends came to 11 bases. Germline V gene data show CDR1 as SGHDT and CDR2 as YYEEEE. The DNA of the CDR3 is TGTGCCAGCAGCGTCACAGGGAGCTCCTACAATGAGCAGTTCTTC. Translated, it gives CASSVTGSSYNEQFF.

The chain employs TRBV5-1 and TRBJ2-5, with D unclear. This CDR3 region has 14 residues. Between the trimmed V and J ends, which lost 4 bases and 4 bases, there was a span of 14 bases. CDR1 is SGHRS, CDR2 YFSETQ, per germline. The DNA for the CDR3 is TGCGCCAGCAGCCTCCGGGCCCCTCCAGAGACCCAGTACTTC. This codes for CASSLRAPPETQYF.

The chain uses TRBV15 and TRBJ2-2; D unresolved. The CDR3 has 17 amino acids. Trimming pared 0 bases from V and 1 base from J, leaving 12 bases between. Looked up from germline, CDR1 is LNHNV and CDR2 is YYDKDF (reference sequence). The CDR3 protein is CATSRDLRLQNTGELFF. DNA for the CDR3: TGTGCCACCAGCAGAGATCTACGTCTACAGAACACCGGGGAGCTGTTTTTT.

V and J are TRBV7-9 and TRBJ2-7, with 8 bases fitting TRBD2. The CDR3 runs to 14 residues. Germline V lookup: CDR1 SEHNR, CDR2 FQNEAQ (reference sequence). Trimming cost V 2 bases and J 2 bases; bases outside gene matches: 2. The CDR3 region is CASSLRGGTYEQYF. The CDR3 coding sequence is TGTGCCAGCAGCTTACGGGGGGGAACCTACGAGCAGTACTTC. Together with reference TRBV7-9 and TRBJ2-7, the CDR3 gives the full variable domain: DTGVSQNPRHKITKRGQNVTFRCDPISEHNRLYWYRQTLGQGPEFLTYFQNEAQLEKSRLLSDRFSAERPKGSFSTLEIQRTEQGDSAMYLCASSLRGGTYEQYFGPGTRLTVT.

This clone was detected a few times. This chain joins TRBV15 and TRBJ1-1; a possible D gene is TRBD1 (5 bases). Germline CDR1 is LNHNV and CDR2 is YYDKDF (reference sequence). This CDR3 spans 16 amino acids. Trimming cost V 5 bases and J 2 bases, with 18 bases left between them. The CDR3 DNA is TGTGCCACCAGCGACCTGGGGGGAAGAGTAAACACTGAAGCTTTCTTT. This sequence encodes CATSDLGGRVNTEAFF.

The chain links TRBV5-4 to TRBJ1-4; D gene uncertain. The CDR3 covers 15 residues. Germline lookup yields CDR1 SGHNT and CDR2 YYREEE (reference sequence). V was pared by 0 bases and J by 0 bases, with 6 bases between. The CDR3 sequence is CASSLGVATNEKLFF. The DNA of the CDR3 is TGTGCCAGCAGCTTGGGAGTAGCAACTAATGAAAAACTGTTTTTT.